A selection of T cell receptor beta chains follows, all from one sample in a study of CD8 T cells in Susac syndrome. One entry per CDR3 protein, called by TCRdb with MiXCR from the immunoSEQ multiplex PCR reads. The sample yields about 180,000 distinct CDR3 sequences, approximately 95% seen once. The material sequenced was CD8+ T cells from PBMCs. The receptors stem from a human donor with multiple sclerosis. The CDR3 runs from the conserved cysteine through the conserved F or W. The order of the fields is clone size, J gene, V gene, D gene, CDR3 protein, CDR3 DNA. The D gene is left open where the match is weak. Clone size is given for some rows only: seen once, a few or many times, or a class if the clone is expanded.

once,TRBJ1-6,TRBV20-1,-,CSAAIGVANSPLHF,TGCAGTGCCGCAATCGGCGTAGCTAATTCACCCCTCCACTTT
-,TRBJ2-7,TRBV28,-,CASTQIRRSYEQYF,TGTGCCAGCACCCAAATCAGGCGTTCCTACGAGCAGTACTTC
-,TRBJ2-5,TRBV20-1,TRBD2,CSGGGTSDQETQYF,TGCAGTGGCGGCGGAACTAGCGACCAAGAGACCCAGTACTTC
-,TRBJ2-1,TRBV6-5,-,CASSYGDPRNNEQFF,TGTGCCAGCAGTTACGGGGACCCTCGGAACAATGAGCAGTTCTTC
-,TRBJ1-2,TRBV6-5,-,CASSYSINYGYTF,TGTGCCAGCAGTTACTCGATTAACTATGGCTACACCTTC
once,TRBJ2-7,TRBV12-3/TRBV12-4,TRBD2,CAVTSGTSRYEQYF,TGTGCCGTGACTTCCGGGACTAGTAGGTACGAGCAGTACTTC
-,TRBJ1-1,TRBV29-1,-,CSGIWTEAFF,TGCAGCGGGATTTGGACTGAAGCTTTCTTT
-,TRBJ2-3,TRBV20-1,TRBD1,CSARDRTGTTDTQYF,TGCAGTGCTAGAGATAGGACAGGGACCACAGATACGCAGTATTTT
-,TRBJ2-7,TRBV27,-,CASRPAAGGSYEQYF,TGTGCCAGCAGGCCCGCGGCCGGCGGCTCCTACGAGCAGTACTTC
-,TRBJ2-4,TRBV29-1,-,CSVNYPGAKNIQYF,TGCAGCGTCAATTACCCGGGAGCCAAAAACATTCAGTACTTC
-,TRBJ1-5,TRBV7-8,-,CASSSTGYSNQPQHF,TGTGCCAGCAGCTCCACAGGATATAGCAATCAGCCCCAGCATTTT
once,TRBJ2-1,TRBV29-1,TRBD2,CSGSGGSENEQFF,TGCAGCGGCTCCGGCGGGAGTGAGAATGAGCAGTTCTTC
-,TRBJ1-2,TRBV29-1,-,CSVVGEGLYGYTF,TGCAGCGTTGTGGGGGAGGGGCTCTATGGCTACACCTTC
-,TRBJ1-1,TRBV15,-,CATSRAGRSTEAFF,TGTGCCACCAGCAGAGCCGGGAGGAGCACTGAAGCTTTCTTT
-,TRBJ1-4,TRBV30,TRBD1,CAWSPGGTEKLFF,TGTGCCTGGAGCCCAGGGGGCACTGAAAAACTGTTTTTT
-,TRBJ2-1,TRBV20-1,-,CSARSGWDYNEQFF,TGCAGTGCTAGAAGCGGGTGGGACTACAATGAGCAGTTCTTC
-,TRBJ2-1,TRBV9,TRBD1,CASSVGGQGLRNEQFF,TGTGCCAGCAGCGTTGGTGGACAGGGCCTAAGGAATGAGCAGTTCTTC
-,TRBJ1-5,TRBV27,TRBD1,CASRTGWDQPQHF,TGTGCCAGCCGGACAGGGTGGGATCAGCCCCAGCATTTT
-,TRBJ2-7,TRBV27,-,CASSFGVSSYEQYF,TGTGCCAGCAGTTTTGGTGTCAGCAGCTACGAGCAGTACTTC
-,TRBJ2-3,TRBV6-1,-,CASRMITDTQYF,TGTGCCAGCAGGATGATCACAGATACGCAGTATTTT
-,TRBJ2-1,TRBV7-2,-,CASSLGFSDEQFF,TGTGCCAGCAGCTTAGGCTTCTCCGATGAGCAGTTCTTC
-,TRBJ2-1,TRBV11-2,-,CASSQAEQFF,TGTGCCAGCAGCCAAGCGGAGCAGTTCTTC
-,TRBJ2-7,TRBV2,-,CASSEARDYEQYF,TGTGCCAGCAGTGAAGCCCGGGACTACGAGCAGTACTTC
-,TRBJ1-2,TRBV5-1,-,CASSPHPLWGYTF,TGCGCCAGCAGCCCCCACCCGCTTTGGGGCTACACCTTC
once,TRBJ1-1,TRBV12-3/TRBV12-4,TRBD1,CASILTGANTEAFF,TGTGCCAGCATCTTGACAGGGGCAAACACTGAAGCTTTCTTT
-,TRBJ2-1,TRBV20-1,-,CSARETVSYNEQFF,TGCAGTGCTAGAGAGACTGTCTCCTACAATGAGCAGTTCTTC
-,TRBJ2-1,TRBV11-2,-,CASSPRRGEQFF,TGTGCCAGCAGCCCAAGGCGGGGTGAGCAGTTCTTC
-,TRBJ2-7,TRBV2,TRBD1,CASRSGTGKGEQYF,TGTGCCAGCAGATCCGGGACAGGGAAGGGCGAGCAGTACTTC
-,TRBJ1-2,TRBV11-2,TRBD1,CASSLVGTGTSVYYGYTF,TGTGCCAGCAGCTTAGTGGGGACAGGGACCTCAGTTTACTATGGCTACACCTTC
-,TRBJ2-3,TRBV9,-,CASSLQGISTDTQYF,TGTGCCAGCAGCCTTCAGGGGATTAGCACAGATACGCAGTATTTT
-,TRBJ1-2,TRBV20-1,-,CSALQQIGRGYTF,TGCAGTGCACTACAGCAAATTGGAAGGGGCTACACCTTC
-,TRBJ2-1,TRBV2,TRBD2,CASSGTSGSNEQFF,TGTGCCAGCAGCGGGACTAGCGGGAGTAATGAGCAGTTCTTC
once,TRBJ2-7,TRBV28,TRBD2,CASSPSGIGEQYF,TGTGCCAGCAGTCCTAGCGGGATTGGCGAGCAGTACTTC
few,TRBJ2-7,TRBV7-6,-,CASSRGSSYEQYF,TGTGCCAGCAGCCGGGGTAGCTCCTACGAGCAGTACTTC
-,TRBJ2-3,TRBV7-8,-,CASSLSAYNTDTQYF,TGTGCCAGCAGCTTGTCGGCCTACAACACAGATACGCAGTATTTT
-,TRBJ2-5,TRBV12-3/TRBV12-4,TRBD2,CASSGGASGYQETQYF,TGTGCCAGCAGTGGGGGGGCTAGCGGGTACCAAGAGACCCAGTACTTC
-,TRBJ2-7,TRBV11-2,-,CASSPTTRKYEQYF,TGTGCCAGCAGCCCCACTACCCGGAAATACGAGCAGTACTTC
-,TRBJ2-1,TRBV3-1,TRBD1,CASSHRDRSYNEQFF,TGTGCCAGCAGCCACCGGGACAGATCTTACAATGAGCAGTTCTTC
-,TRBJ2-7,TRBV7-9,-,CASRDRQLQEQYF,TGTGCCAGCAGGGACAGACAATTACAGGAGCAGTACTTC
-,TRBJ1-1,TRBV7-2,-,CASSLSGAEREAFF,TGTGCCAGCAGCTTATCCGGGGCGGAGCGTGAAGCTTTCTTT
once,TRBJ1-2,TRBV6-1,TRBD1,CASIWTGGADGYTF,TGTGCCAGCATTTGGACAGGGGGCGCGGATGGCTACACCTTC
-,TRBJ2-1,TRBV11-1,-,CASSSPVHEQFF,TGTGCCAGCAGCTCTCCGGTCCATGAGCAGTTCTTC
-,TRBJ2-7,TRBV27,-,CASSQSENYEQYF,TGTGCCAGCAGTCAATCGGAGAACTACGAGCAGTACTTC
-,TRBJ2-7,TRBV28,TRBD2,CATIGRASYEQYF,TGTGCCACCATCGGGAGGGCGAGCTACGAGCAGTACTTC
-,TRBJ2-1,TRBV3-1,-,CASSQGGHPQFF,TGTGCCAGCAGCCAAGGTGGACACCCACAGTTCTTC
-,TRBJ2-7,TRBV10-3,TRBD1,CAISDPGQGTYEQYF,TGTGCCATCAGTGATCCGGGACAGGGGACCTACGAGCAGTACTTC